The entry below gives a single T cell receptor beta chain sequence along with its context. Its target is unknown. This CDR3 contains 13 residues. In germline, CDR1 is MNHNS, CDR2 SASEGT. V gave up 6 bases and J gave up 4 bases; unmatched junction bases: 4. Reverse transcription of all isolated RNA meant that expressed TCRB transcripts were sequenced. This table comes from immunoSEQ multiplex PCR, and its TCRdb copy is limited to in-frame clones, with some not included. The sample contains 41,000 or so clones, about 68% of which appear only once. The sample originates from a study of beta chain features in type 1 diabetes. Whole-study findings and limits: Type 1 diabetes patients had TCRB CDR3s that were shorter (moderately but significantly so) in all four CD4+ subsets.

The genes are TRBV6-1 and TRBJ2-5; 8 bases are a match to TRBD1. The sample taken for sequencing was Tregs from blood. The receptor comes from a man younger than 40 with type 1 diabetes. Some clones in this sample may be carry-over from other donors' samples. As DNA, the CDR3 is TGTGCCAGCAGGACGACAGGGGCAGAGACCCAGTACTTC. Translating gives CASRTTGAETQYF.